The clone carrying this T cell receptor (beta chain) was counted once. Antigen: not known. This sample was included in a study of CD8 T cells in ankylosing spondylitis. General study findings and limits: Blood of patients with ankylosing spondylitis appeared to be characterized by a TCR beta motif of several highly homologous variants. A subset of motif variants has previously been described in the synovial fluid and blood of reactive arthritis. Disease-linked clones were CD8+ and relatively rare in peripheral blood.

From germline, CDR1 is LGHDT and CDR2 YNNKEL (reference sequence). V dropped 1 base and J dropped 6 bases, with 11 bases sitting between them. This CDR3 contains 14 residues. TCRdb reprocessed the 5' RACE reads with MiXCR, giving one entry per CDR3 protein. The data hold 230,000 or so distinct CDR3 sequences, with over 15% observed a single time. This sequence originates from a male donor with ankylosing spondylitis or in good health (not recorded which). This rearrangement joins TRBV3-1 to TRBJ2-3; no firm D call. Sequencing input: blood, either unsorted or a sorted T cell fraction (not recorded which). CDR3 nucleotide sequence: TGTGCCAGCAGCCAAGCATTAGGTCCGGATACGCAGTATTTT. Its translation is CASSQALGPDTQYF.